This TCR beta chain was identified in a study of T cells in Graves' hyperthyroidism and ophthalmopathy. Newly diagnosed hyperthyroidism, duration under 2 months, in patients aged 18 to 65. Patients having uncontrolled infection, another autoimmune disease, pregnancy or lactation were not included. Regarding this clonotype: Its antigen is as yet unknown.

Amplification of TCR beta CDR3 regions was performed using RNA transcripts as template. HTBI primers drove first-round RT-PCR of the TCR CDR3. Each CDR3 protein is one row after TCRdb ran MiXCR on the multiplex PCR reads. The sample comprises a few hundred thousand distinct CDR3 sequences, about a fifth of which are singletons, and about 25% rests with the top ten. Trimming stripped 5 bases from V and 0 bases from J, with 16 bases between. CDR1 DFQATT and CDR2 SNEGSKA come from the germline V gene (reference sequence). This CDR3 contains 15 residues. Findings and caveats of the study: A model built on 13 V-J features separated ophthalmopathy from stable hyperthyroidism.

The chain is built from TRBV20-1 and TRBJ2-5, with D maybe TRBD2 (7 bases). Sequenced material: blood. This receptor was taken from a man aged 18 to 35 with Graves' hyperthyroidism. CDR3 sequence reads: CSAAAGGAYQETQYF. Written as DNA, the CDR3 is TGCAGTGCTGCAGCTGGGGGGGCGTACCAAGAGACCCAGTACTTC.